The present T cell receptor beta chain was sequenced within a study of graft-versus-host responses after intestinal transplantation. CDR1 and CDR2 from the germline V gene are LNHDA and SQIVND (reference sequence). Trimming shortened V by 5 bases and J by 3 bases, and 17 bases separated the two germline ends. The CDR3 sequence is 15 residues long. Generated by immunoSEQ multiplex PCR, the TCRdb table keeps only in-frame clones and is missing some. The sample contains some 25,000 clones, 85% to 95% of which appear only once. Sequencing used PBMCs, obtained just over 38 days after intestinal transplant. This receptor was taken from a human patient who received an intestinal transplant, so some T cells may come from the graft donor. The V and J genes are TRBV19 and TRBJ2-7; a possible D gene is TRBD1 (5 bases). In DNA, the CDR3 is TGTGCCAGTAGTCCCAGCCGCAGGGTCGGCTACGAGCAGTACTTC. Its protein product is CASSPSRRVGYEQYF.